This paragraph reports one TCR beta chain. No antigen is known for it. These data originate in a study of shared clonotypes between healthy human individuals. Study summary: Each donor's CD8 memory used one plate, CD8 naive two, each CD4 subset three.

Replicate PCRs for sorted subsets used 200 to 250 ng DNA; this equaled 30,000 to 35,000 T cell genomes. Libraries were prepared by immunoSEQ multiplex PCR; TCRdb keeps only in-frame clonotypes and omits some of them. The sample shows approximately 640,000 clones, about two thirds of them seen only once. The V and J ends lost 2 bases and 5 bases respectively, with 7 bases between them. CDR3 length: 13 residues. Germline V gene lookup returns CDR1 KGHSH and CDR2 LQKENI. Healthy HIV-negative adults with no recent acute infections or vaccinations were recruited as donors. The study's findings and limits: Clonotypes that were shared across a few donors made up approximately 5% of naive CD4 clonotypes.

The sample consisted of memory CD4+ T cells sorted from blood. Subset meaning: CD45RA-negative fraction. This chain uses TRBV18 with TRBJ2-4, with D tentatively TRBD2 (5 bases). The sequence came from a woman between 25 and 40 years old in good health. CDR3 loop: CASSPMGENIQYF. CDR3 bases: TGTGCCAGCTCACCAATGGGAGAAAACATTCAGTACTTC.